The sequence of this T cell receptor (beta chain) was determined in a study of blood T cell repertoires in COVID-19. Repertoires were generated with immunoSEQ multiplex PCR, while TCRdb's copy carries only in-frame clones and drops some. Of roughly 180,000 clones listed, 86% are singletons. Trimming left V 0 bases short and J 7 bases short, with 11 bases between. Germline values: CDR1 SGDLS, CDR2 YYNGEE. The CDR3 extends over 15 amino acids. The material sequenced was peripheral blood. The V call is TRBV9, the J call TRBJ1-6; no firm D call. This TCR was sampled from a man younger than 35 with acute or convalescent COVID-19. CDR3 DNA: TGTGCCAGCAGCGTAGATCCGGGGATAAATTCACCCCTCCACTTT. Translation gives CASSVDPGINSPLHF. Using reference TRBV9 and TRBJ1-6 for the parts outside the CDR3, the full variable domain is DSGVTQTPKHLITATGQRVTLRCSPRSGDLSVYWYQQSLDQGLQFLIQYYNGEERAKGNILERFSAQQFPDLHSELNLSSLELGDSALYFCASSVDPGINSPLHFGNGTRLTVT.